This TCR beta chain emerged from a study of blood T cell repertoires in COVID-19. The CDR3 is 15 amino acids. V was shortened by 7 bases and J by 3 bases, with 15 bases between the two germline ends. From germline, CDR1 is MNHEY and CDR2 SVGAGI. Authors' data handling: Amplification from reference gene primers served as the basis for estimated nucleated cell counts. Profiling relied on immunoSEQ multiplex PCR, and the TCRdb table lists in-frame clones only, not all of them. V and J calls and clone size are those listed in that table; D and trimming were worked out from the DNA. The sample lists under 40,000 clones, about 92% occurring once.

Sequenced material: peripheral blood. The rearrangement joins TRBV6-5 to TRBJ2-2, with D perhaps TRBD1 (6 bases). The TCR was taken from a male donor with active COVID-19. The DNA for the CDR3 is TGTGCCAGCACAGGGGCGAAGGGTCACACCGGGGAGCTGTTTTTT. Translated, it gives CASTGAKGHTGELFF.